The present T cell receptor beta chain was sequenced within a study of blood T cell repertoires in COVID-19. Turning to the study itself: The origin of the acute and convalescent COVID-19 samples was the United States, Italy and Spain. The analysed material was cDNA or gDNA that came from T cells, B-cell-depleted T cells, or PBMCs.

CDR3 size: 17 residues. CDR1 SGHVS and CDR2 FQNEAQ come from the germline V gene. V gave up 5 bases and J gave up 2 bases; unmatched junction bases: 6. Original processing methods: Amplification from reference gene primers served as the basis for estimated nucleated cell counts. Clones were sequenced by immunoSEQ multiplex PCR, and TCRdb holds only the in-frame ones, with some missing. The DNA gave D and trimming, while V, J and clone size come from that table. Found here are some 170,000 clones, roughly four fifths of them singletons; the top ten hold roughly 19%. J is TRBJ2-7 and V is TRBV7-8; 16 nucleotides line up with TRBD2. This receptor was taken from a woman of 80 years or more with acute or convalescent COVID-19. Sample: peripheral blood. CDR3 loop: CASSPGTSGGATYEQYF. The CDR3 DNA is TGTGCCAGCAGCCCAGGGACTAGCGGGGGGGCCACCTACGAGCAGTACTTC.